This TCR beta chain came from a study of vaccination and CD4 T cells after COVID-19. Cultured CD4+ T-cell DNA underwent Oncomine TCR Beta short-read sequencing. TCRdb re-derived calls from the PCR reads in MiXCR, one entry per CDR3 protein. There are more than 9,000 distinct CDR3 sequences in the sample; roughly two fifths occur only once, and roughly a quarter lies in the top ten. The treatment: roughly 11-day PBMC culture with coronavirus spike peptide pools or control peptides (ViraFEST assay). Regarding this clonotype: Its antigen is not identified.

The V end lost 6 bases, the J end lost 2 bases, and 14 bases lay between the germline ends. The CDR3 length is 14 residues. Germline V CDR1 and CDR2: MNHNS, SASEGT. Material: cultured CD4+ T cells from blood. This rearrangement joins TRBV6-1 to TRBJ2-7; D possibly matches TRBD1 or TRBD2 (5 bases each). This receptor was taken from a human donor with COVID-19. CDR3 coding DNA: TGTGCCAGCAGGGAGGACACTTCACCCTACGAGCAGTACTTC. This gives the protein CASREDTSPYEQYF.